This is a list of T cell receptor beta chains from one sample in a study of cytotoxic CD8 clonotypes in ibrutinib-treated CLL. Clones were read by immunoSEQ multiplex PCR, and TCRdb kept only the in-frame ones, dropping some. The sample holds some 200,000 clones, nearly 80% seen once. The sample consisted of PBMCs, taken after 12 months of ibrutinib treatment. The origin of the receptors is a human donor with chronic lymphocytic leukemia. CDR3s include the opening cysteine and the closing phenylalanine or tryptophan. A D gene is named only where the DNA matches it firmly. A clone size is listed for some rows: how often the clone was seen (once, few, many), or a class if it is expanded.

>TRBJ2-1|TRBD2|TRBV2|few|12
CASSDRDYRQFF
TGTGCCAGCAGTGACAGGGACTATCGGCAGTTCTTC
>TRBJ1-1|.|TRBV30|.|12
CAWSVSLAEAFF
TGTGCCTGGAGTGTCAGTTTGGCTGAAGCTTTCTTT
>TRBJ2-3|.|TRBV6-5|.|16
CASSSLQTEPTDTQYF
TGTGCCAGCAGTTCCTTACAGACAGAACCCACAGATACGCAGTATTTT
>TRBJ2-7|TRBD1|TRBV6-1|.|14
CASRKDRGGYEQYF
TGTGCCAGCAGGAAGGACAGGGGGGGTTACGAGCAGTACTTC
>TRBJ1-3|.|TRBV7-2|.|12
CASSPLGNTIYF
TGTGCCAGCAGCCCCCTAGGAAACACCATATATTTT
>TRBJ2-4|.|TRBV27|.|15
CASSEEPGWGNIQYF
TGTGCCAGCAGTGAAGAACCTGGGTGGGGAAACATTCAGTACTTC
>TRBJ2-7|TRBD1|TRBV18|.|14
CASSPGTGSYEQYF
TGTGCCAGCTCACCAGGGACAGGTAGTTACGAGCAGTACTTC
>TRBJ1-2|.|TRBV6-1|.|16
CASSEGTSTSLYGYTF
TGTGCCAGCAGTGAAGGTACGAGTACAAGTCTCTATGGCTACACCTTC
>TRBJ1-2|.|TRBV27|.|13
CASSFGAAYGYTF
TGTGCCAGCAGTTTCGGGGCGGCCTATGGCTACACCTTC
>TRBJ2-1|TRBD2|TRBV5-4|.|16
CASTPQREREGNEQFF
TGTGCCAGCACCCCCCAGAGGGAGCGGGAGGGAAATGAGCAGTTCTTC
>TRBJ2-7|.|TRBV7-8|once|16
CASSPHISSGRNEQYF
TGTGCCAGCAGCCCACATATTAGCTCGGGGCGGAACGAGCAGTACTTC
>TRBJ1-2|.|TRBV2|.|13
CATTPDDGYGYTF
TGTGCCACCACTCCCGACGATGGCTATGGCTACACCTTC
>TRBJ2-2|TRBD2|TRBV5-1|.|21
CASSLEYRTLAGGKVAGELFF
TGCGCCAGCAGCTTGGAATACAGGACACTAGCGGGGGGCAAGGTGGCCGGGGAGCTGTTTTTT
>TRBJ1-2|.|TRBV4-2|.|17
CASSQEHWGEVNYGYTF
TGTGCCAGCAGCCAAGAACATTGGGGGGAGGTGAACTATGGCTACACCTTC
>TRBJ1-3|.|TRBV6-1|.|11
CASSFPYTIYF
TGTGCCAGCAGTTTTCCTTACACCATATATTTT
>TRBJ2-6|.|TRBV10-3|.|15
CAISVGEAGANVLTF
TGTGCCATCAGTGTCGGGGAGGCTGGGGCCAACGTCCTGACTTTC
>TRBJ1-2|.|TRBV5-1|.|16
CASSLEGTQGGYGYTF
TGCGCCAGCAGCTTGGAGGGGACCCAAGGGGGCTATGGCTACACCTTC
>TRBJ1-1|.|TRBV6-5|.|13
CASGDVGFTEAFF
TGTGCCAGCGGTGATGTGGGCTTCACTGAAGCTTTCTTT
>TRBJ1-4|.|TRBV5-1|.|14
CASSLDGNNEKLFF
TGCGCCAGCAGCTTGGATGGGAATAATGAAAAACTGTTTTTT
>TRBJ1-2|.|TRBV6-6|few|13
CASSYSNGGGLTF
TGTGCCAGCAGTTACTCGAATGGAGGGGGGCTCACCTTC